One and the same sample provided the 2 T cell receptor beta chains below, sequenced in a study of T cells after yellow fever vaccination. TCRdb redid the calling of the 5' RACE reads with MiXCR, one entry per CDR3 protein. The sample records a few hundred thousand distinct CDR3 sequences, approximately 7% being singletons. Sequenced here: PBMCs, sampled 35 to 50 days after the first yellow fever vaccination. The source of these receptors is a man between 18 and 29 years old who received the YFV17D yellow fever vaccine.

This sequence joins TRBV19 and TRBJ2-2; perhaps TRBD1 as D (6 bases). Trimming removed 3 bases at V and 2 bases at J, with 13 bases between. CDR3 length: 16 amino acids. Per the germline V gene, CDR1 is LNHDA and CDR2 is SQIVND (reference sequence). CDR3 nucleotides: TGTGCCAGTAGTATCCCCGGGACACCAAACACCGGGGAGCTGTTTTTT. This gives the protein CASSIPGTPNTGELFF.

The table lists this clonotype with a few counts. CDR3 amino acids: CASSASGQGNSPLHF. CDR3 coding DNA: TGCGCCAGCTCCGCCTCGGGACAGGGGAATTCACCCCTCCACTTT. The chain has TRBV4-1 and TRBJ1-6, with TRBD1 matching 10 bases. V trimming: 8 bases; J trimming: 7 bases; junction bases outside the gene matches: 8. Germline CDR1 is MGHRA and CDR2 is YSYEKL. CDR3 length: 15 amino acids.